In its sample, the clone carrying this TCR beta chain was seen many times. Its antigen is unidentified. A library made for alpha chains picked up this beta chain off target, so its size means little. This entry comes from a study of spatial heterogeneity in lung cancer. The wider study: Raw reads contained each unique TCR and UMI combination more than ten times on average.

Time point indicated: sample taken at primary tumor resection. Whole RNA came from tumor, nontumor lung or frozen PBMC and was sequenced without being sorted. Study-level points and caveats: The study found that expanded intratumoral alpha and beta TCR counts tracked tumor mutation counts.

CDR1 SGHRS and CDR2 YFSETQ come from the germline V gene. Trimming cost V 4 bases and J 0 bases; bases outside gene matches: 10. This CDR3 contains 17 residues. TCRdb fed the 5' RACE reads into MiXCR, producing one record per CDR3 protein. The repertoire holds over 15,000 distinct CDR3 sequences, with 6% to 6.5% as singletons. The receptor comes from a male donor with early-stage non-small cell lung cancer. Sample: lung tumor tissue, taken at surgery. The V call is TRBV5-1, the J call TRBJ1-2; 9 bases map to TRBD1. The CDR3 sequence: CASSQGTGLRSNYGYTF. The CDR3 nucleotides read TGCGCCAGCAGCCAAGGGACAGGGCTACGGTCTAACTATGGCTACACCTTC.